What follows are 7 T cell receptor beta chains derived from one specimen sequenced in a study of blood T cell repertoires in COVID-19 (dated by TCRdb to 2018 to 2020). Library preparation employed the immunoSEQ multiplex PCR assay. The table was pulled from immuneACCESS by TCRdb, which kept in-frame rearrangements only. Such tables lose some clones; where checked, under half of the loss comes from unresolved V genes, and the rest has no known cause. The sample table contains about 97,000 clones; only one count was recorded for about 85% of them. Of the sample, approximately 5.6% is held by the ten largest clones. Sequenced material: peripheral blood. The receptors come from a woman between 50 and 59 years old with COVID-19, enrolled during active disease.

The V gene is TRBV28, the J gene TRBJ2-6; 11 nucleotides match TRBD1. Germline loops: CDR1 MDHEN, CDR2 SYDVKM. The CDR3 is 16 residues long. After removal of 8 bases from V and 3 bases from J, the junction contained 6 bases not matched to a gene. CDR3 amino acids: CASLGQGASGANVLTF. For the CDR3, the DNA is TGTGCCAGCCTTGGACAGGGGGCAAGTGGGGCCAACGTCCTGACTTTC.

The J gene is TRBJ2-4, the V gene TRBV7-2, with D possibly being TRBD2 (6 bases). Germline CDR1 reads SGHTA; CDR2 reads FQGNSA. The CDR3 covers 15 residues. Deletions cut 5 bases from V and 3 bases from J, with 14 bases between. In DNA form, the CDR3 reads TGTGCCAGCAGCCCCGGGGGATCGGGCAAAAACATTCAGTACTTC. Protein product: CASSPGGSGKNIQYF.

The chain is built from TRBV5-4 and TRBJ2-1, with D possibly matching TRBD1 (5 bases). V was cut by 0 bases and J by 8 bases, with 18 bases left in between. This CDR3 is 16 amino acids long. Per germline, CDR1 SGHNT and CDR2 YYREEE (reference sequence). This CDR3 is CASSLDGARWLYEQFF. The CDR3 nucleotides are TGTGCCAGCAGCTTGGATGGGGCGCGTTGGTTATATGAGCAGTTCTTC.

The chain links TRBV9 to TRBJ2-1, with 7 bases aligning to TRBD1. Trimming took 0 bases from V and 1 from J; bases not matched to a gene: 4. The germline V gene has CDR1 SGDLS and CDR2 YYNGEE. This CDR3 is 16 amino acids long. CDR3 amino acids: CASSVEGALSYNEQFF. The CDR3 DNA sequence: TGTGCCAGCAGCGTAGAGGGGGCCCTGTCCTACAATGAGCAGTTCTTC. The full variable domain, with the rest looked up from reference TRBV9 and TRBJ2-1, is DSGVTQTPKHLITATGQRVTLRCSPRSGDLSVYWYQQSLDQGLQFLIQYYNGEERAKGNILERFSAQQFPDLHSELNLSSLELGDSALYFCASSVEGALSYNEQFFGPGTRLTVL.

The chain carries TRBV7-2 and TRBJ1-5; D remains unclear. Trimming cost V 5 bases and J 2 bases, with 7 bases left between them. This CDR3 contains 13 residues. Per the germline V gene, CDR1 is SGHTA and CDR2 is FQGNSA. This CDR3 reads CASSPGGNQPQHF. Written as DNA, the CDR3 is TGTGCCAGCAGCCCGGGTGGCAATCAGCCCCAGCATTTT.

This clone occurred once. V and J are TRBV19 and TRBJ2-7, with TRBD2 identical over 7 bases. J gave up 3 bases and V 6 bases, and 5 bases lay outside the gene matches. This CDR3 is built from 13 residues. Germline CDR1 LNHDA, CDR2 SQIVND (reference sequence). The CDR3 reads CASRSGTGYEQYF. In DNA form, the CDR3 reads TGTGCCAGTAGAAGCGGGACGGGCTACGAGCAGTACTTC.

The V and J genes are TRBV5-6 and TRBJ1-5; perhaps TRBD1 as D (6 bases). This CDR3 is built from 14 residues. V lost 4 bases and J lost 6, with 14 bases in between. Germline CDR1 is SGHDT and CDR2 is YYEEEE. In DNA, the CDR3 is TGTGCCAGCAGCAACGGACAGCGTACTCAGCCCCAGCATTTT. It codes for CASSNGQRTQPQHF.